This TCR beta chain is from a study of metastatic and nonmetastatic thyroid tumors. As for the study in general: The study looked at repertoires side by side in blood and in tumor or nodule tissue from malignant and benign thyroid patients.

Among the patients, none had received any treatment before thyroid surgery. Findings of the study overall: When malignant thyroid tumors were compared with benign nodules, TCR beta diversity was reportedly significantly higher in the malignant tumors. This held in both blood and tumor samples.

This clone was observed a few times. The antigen remains undetermined. The V and J ends lost 10 bases and 0 bases respectively, with 7 bases between them. The CDR3 contains 12 residues. Germline CDR1 reads SEHNR; CDR2 reads FQNEAQ (reference sequence). Per the original methods: CDR3 was compared across clinicopathological groups, and the resulting differences were used to build a distant-metastasis classifier for papillary thyroid cancer. TCRdb recomputed clones from the PCR reads via MiXCR. TCRdb assigned the V and J calls; the authors' analysis was not used. The sample consists of 6,500 to 8,500 clones, 24% of them appearing once.

The sequence derives from a female donor with papillary thyroid cancer or a benign thyroid nodule (not recorded which). Some clones in this sample may be carry-over from other donors' samples. The chain recombines TRBV7-9 with TRBJ2-1, with no clear D. The sequencing input was tumor tissue. CDR3 loop: CAMSSSYNEQFF. The CDR3, as DNA: TGTGCCATGTCGAGCTCCTACAATGAGCAGTTCTTC.